The clone carrying this T cell receptor beta chain turned up a few times. Its antigen is not identified. The CDR3 is made up of 13 amino acids. The germline V and J ends were trimmed by 3 bases and 4 bases, with 9 bases remaining between them. Germline V gene lookup returns CDR1 LNHDA and CDR2 SQIVND (reference sequence). This sample is part of a study of CD8+ T cells in alopecia areata. It was from PBMCs that CD4+ and CD8+ T cells were sorted. Findings and limits, study-wide: An increase in clonality over normal scalp was evident in lesional scalp, especially alopecia totalis/universalis.

Extraction and reverse transcription of RNA yielded cDNA as the sequencing template. Clones were sequenced by immunoSEQ multiplex PCR, and TCRdb holds only the in-frame ones, with some missing. In the table there are 65,000 to 100,000 clones, roughly 47% of which are singletons. V gene TRBV19 combines with J gene TRBJ1-1; D gene ambiguous. This TCR came from a human donor with alopecia areata. Sequenced input: NKG2D-high CD8+ T cells sorted from blood. DNA of the CDR3: TGTGCCAGTAGTATCCGCGGGGTCACTGAAGCTTTCTTT. This encodes CASSIRGVTEAFF.